This T cell receptor (beta chain) emerged from a study of graft-versus-host responses after intestinal transplantation. Study at large: Grafts that recipients had were multivisceral, liver-intestinal, or isolated intestinal transplants.

TCRdb's table, derived via immunoSEQ multiplex PCR, lists solely in-frame clones and lacks some. The sample includes under 20,000 clones, around 35% seen only once; the top ten take roughly 2%. There are 14 residues in the CDR3. CDR1 and CDR2 from the germline V gene are MNHNS and SASEGT. V gave up 6 bases and J gave up 8 bases; unmatched junction bases: 8. Findings and caveats of the study: GvH clones surfaced in recipient marrow, some emerging earlier in ileum or blood.

Irradiated, violet-dye-labeled stimulator cells, about 200,000 in number, were plated with about 200,000 CFSE-labeled responder cells. At the end of the reaction, proliferating CFSE-low CD3+CD4+ and CD3+CD8+ responders were sorted. V gene TRBV6-1 combines with J gene TRBJ2-1, with 9 nucleotides matching TRBD1. The receptor comes from a human patient who was an organ donor for intestinal transplantation. The specimen was alloreactive CD4+ T cells from a mixed lymphocyte reaction culture, collected before transplantation. Subset reported: CFSE-low proliferating T cells sorted from approximately six-day pre-transplant mixed lymphocyte reaction (GvH or HvG direction). The CDR3 spells CASSWDRAKDEQFF. Written as DNA, the CDR3 is TGTGCCAGCAGCTGGGACAGGGCCAAGGATGAGCAGTTCTTC.